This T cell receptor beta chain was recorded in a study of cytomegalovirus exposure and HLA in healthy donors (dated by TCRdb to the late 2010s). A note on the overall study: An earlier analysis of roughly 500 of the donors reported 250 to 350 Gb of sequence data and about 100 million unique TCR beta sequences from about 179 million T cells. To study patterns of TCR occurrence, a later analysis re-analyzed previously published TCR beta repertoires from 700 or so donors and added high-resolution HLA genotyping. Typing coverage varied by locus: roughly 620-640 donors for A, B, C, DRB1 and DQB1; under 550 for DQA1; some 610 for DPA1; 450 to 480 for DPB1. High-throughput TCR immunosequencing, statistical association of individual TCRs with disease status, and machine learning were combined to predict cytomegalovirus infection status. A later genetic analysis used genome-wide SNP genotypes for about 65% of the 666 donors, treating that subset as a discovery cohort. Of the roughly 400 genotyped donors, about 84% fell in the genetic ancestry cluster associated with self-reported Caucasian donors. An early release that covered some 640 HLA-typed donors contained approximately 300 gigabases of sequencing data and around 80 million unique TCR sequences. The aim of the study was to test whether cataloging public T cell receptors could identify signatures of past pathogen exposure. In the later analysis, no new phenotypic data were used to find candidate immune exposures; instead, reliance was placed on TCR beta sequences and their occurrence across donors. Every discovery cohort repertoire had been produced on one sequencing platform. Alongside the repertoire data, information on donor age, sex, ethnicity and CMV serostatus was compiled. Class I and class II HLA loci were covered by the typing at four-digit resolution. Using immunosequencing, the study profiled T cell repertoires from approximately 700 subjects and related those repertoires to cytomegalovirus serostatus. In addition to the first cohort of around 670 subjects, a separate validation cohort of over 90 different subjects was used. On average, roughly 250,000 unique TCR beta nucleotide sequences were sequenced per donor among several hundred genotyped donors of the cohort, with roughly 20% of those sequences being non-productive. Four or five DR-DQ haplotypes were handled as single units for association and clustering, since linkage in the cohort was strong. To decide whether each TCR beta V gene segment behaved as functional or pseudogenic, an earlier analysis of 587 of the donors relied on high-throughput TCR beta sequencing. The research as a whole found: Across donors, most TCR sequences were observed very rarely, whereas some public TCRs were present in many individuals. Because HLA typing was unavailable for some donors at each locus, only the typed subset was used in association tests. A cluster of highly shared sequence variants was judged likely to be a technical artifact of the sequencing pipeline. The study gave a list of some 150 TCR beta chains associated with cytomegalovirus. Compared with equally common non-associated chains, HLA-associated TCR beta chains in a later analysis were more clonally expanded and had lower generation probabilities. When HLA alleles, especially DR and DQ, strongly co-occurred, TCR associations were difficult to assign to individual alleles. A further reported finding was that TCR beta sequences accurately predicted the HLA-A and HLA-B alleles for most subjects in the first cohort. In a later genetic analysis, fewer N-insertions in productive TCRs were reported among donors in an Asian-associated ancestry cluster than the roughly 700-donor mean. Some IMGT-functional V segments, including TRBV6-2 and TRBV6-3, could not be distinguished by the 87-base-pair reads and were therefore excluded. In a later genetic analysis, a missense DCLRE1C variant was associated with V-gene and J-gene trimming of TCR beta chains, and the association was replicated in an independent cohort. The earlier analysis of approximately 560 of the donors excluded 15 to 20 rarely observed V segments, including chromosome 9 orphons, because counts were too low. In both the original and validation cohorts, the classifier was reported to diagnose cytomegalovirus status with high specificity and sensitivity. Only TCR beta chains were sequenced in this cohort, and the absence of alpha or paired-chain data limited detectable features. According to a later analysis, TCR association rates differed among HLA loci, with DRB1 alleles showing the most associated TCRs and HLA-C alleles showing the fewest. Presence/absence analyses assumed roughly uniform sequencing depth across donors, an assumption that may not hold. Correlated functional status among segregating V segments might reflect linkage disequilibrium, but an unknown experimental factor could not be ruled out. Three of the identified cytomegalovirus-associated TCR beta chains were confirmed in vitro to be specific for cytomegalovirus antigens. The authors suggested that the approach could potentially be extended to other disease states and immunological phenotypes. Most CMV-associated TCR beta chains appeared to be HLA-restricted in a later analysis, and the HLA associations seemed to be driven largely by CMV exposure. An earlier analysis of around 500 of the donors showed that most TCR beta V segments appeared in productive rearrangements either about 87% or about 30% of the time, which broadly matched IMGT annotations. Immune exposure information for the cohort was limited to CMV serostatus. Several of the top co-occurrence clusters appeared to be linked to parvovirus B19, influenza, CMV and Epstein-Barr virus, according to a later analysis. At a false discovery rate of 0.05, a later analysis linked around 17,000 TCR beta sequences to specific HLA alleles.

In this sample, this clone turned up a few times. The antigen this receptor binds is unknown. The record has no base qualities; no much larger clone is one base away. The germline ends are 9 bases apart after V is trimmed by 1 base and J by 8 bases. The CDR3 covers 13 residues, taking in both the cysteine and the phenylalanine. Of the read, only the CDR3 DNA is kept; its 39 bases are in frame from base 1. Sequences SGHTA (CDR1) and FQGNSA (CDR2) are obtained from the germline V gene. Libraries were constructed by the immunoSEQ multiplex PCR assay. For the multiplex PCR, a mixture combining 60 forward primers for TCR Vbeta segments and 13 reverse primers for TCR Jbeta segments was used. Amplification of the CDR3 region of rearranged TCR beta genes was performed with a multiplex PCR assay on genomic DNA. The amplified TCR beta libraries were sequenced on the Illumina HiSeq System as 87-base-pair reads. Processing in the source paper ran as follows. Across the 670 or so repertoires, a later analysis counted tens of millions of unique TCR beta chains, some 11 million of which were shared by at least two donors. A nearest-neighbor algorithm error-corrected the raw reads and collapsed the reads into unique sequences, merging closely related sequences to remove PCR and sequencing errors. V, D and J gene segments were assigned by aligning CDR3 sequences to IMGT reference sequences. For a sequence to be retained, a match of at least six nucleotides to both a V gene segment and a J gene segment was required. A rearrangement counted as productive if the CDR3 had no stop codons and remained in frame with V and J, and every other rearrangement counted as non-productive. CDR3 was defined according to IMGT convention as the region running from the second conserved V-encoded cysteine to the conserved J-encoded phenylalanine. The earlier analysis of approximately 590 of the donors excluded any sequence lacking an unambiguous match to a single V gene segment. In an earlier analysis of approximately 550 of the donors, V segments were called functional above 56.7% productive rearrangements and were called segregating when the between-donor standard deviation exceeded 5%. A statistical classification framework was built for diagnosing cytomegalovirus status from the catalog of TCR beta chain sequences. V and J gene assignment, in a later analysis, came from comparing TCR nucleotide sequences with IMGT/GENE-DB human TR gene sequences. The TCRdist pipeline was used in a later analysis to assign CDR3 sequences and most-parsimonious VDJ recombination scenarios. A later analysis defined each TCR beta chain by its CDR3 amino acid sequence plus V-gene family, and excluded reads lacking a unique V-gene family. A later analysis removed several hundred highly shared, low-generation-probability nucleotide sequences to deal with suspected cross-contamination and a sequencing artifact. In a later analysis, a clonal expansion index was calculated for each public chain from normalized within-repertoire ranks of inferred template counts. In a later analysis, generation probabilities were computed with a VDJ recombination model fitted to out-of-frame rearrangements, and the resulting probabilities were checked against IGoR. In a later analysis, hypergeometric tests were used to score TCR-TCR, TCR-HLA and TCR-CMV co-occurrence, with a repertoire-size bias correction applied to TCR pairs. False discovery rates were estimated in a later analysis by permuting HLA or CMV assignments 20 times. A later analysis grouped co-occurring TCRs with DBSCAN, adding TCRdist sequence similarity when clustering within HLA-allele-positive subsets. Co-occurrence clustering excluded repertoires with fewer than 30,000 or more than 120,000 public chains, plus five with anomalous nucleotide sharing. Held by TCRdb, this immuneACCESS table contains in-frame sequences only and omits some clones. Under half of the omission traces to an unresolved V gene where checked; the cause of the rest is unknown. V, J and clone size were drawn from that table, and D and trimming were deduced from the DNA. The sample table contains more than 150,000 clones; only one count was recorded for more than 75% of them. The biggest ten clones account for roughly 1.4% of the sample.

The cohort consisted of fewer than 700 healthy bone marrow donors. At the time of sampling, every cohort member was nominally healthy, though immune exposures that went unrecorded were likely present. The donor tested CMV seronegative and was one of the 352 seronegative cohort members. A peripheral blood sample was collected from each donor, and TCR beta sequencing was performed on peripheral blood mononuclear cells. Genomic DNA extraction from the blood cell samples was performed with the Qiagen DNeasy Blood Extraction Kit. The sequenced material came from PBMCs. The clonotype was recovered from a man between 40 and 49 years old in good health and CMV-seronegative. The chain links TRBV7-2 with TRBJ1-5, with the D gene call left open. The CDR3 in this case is CASSLVGSEPQHF. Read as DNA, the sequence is TGTGCCAGCAGCTTAGTCGGGTCGGAGCCCCAGCATTTT.